The 3 T cell receptor beta chains given below trace back to one sample, sequenced in a study of STAT5B mutations in CD4+ large granular lymphocyte leukemia. Sequencing used immunoSEQ multiplex PCR; TCRdb keeps in-frame clones, though not all of them. The sample yields nearly 30,000 clones, roughly three quarters seen once. The sequenced sample was CD4+ T cells from blood buffy coats. The receptors come from a human donor in good health.

V usage is TRBV2 and J usage is TRBJ1-2; D unclear. Deletions cut 3 bases from V and 8 bases from J, with 13 bases between. Looked up from germline, CDR1 is SNHLY and CDR2 is FYNNEI. The CDR3 length is 13 residues. CDR3 region: CASSDSIGVGYTF. CDR3 nucleotides: TGTGCCAGCAGTGATTCGATCGGGGTCGGCTACACCTTC.

This clone came up a few times. CDR3 in amino acids: CASTVGDRGGYGYTF. CDR3 nucleotide sequence: TGTGCCAGCACTGTCGGGGACCGAGGCGGCTATGGCTACACCTTC. This chain uses TRBV9 with TRBJ1-2; a weak D match, TRBD1 (5 bases). The length of the CDR3 is 15 residues. In germline, CDR1 is SGDLS, CDR2 YYNGEE. The V and J ends lost 6 bases and 4 bases respectively, with 19 bases between them.

This chain uses TRBV9 with TRBJ2-7; TRBD1 matches 9 bases. The germline gives CDR1 SGDLS, CDR2 YYNGEE. V gave up 0 bases and J gave up 10 bases; unmatched junction bases: 5. The CDR3 runs to 13 residues. CDR3 sequence reads: CASSVGGQGKQYF. The CDR3 DNA reads TGTGCCAGCAGCGTAGGTGGACAGGGGAAACAGTACTTC.